This T cell receptor beta chain derives from a study of T-cell reconstitution after alpha-beta-depleted transplantation in children listed by TCRdb under 2016. The study in broad terms: T-cell immune reconstitution after TCRalphabeta/CD19-depleted allogeneic hematopoietic cell transplantation in children was quantitatively tracked in the study by means of TCR repertoire profiling.

Points on this clonotype: The antigen it binds to is not known. No qualities accompany the bases; no much larger clone lies one base away.

V has 4 bases trimmed and J has 4 bases trimmed; junction bases matching no gene number 7. CDR1 and CDR2, per the germline V gene, are SGHRS and YFSETQ. The CDR3 goes from the cysteine to the phenylalanine over 15 residues. CDR3 DNA is the only sequence kept; it has 45 bases, read in frame from the first base. Libraries were constructed by PCR. Instrument used: Illumina HiSeq 2500. Molecular barcoding was employed in the preparation of TCR libraries, with unique molecular identifiers being used to normalize TCRbeta repertoire quantification. TCRdb's own reprocessing of the public reads used fastp at Q25 and MiXCR and kept productive beta chains. Each record represents a unique CDR3 protein, reported with the most common genes and DNA among its rows. Within this sample are over 200,000 distinct CDR3 sequences, with 8.5% to 10% of them counted one time only. The top ten hold 5.5% to 8% of the sample.

The receptor's source is a human donor who donated a stem cell graft to a child with acute lymphoblastic leukemia. The sample here was PBMCs from the stem cell graft donor, taken from the stem cell graft. This receptor chain uses TRBV5-1 and TRBJ1-5; the junction holds 8 bases that match TRBD1. CDR3 reads: CASSPGQGGNQPQHF. In nucleotide form, the sequence is TGCGCCAGCAGCCCAGGACAGGGTGGAAATCAGCCCCAGCATTTT.